This T cell receptor beta chain was documented in a study of blood T cell repertoires in COVID-19. CDR1 is SQVTM and CDR2 is ANQGSEA in the germline V gene. V dropped 5 bases and J dropped 9 bases, with 17 bases sitting between them. This CDR3 spans 13 amino acids. Sequencing was performed with immunoSEQ multiplex PCR; in TCRdb, only in-frame clones are kept and a portion is missing. The data contain about 190,000 clones, roughly four fifths of them singletons. The chain combines TRBV29-1 with TRBJ2-1; TRBD2 might be the D (5 bases). The receptor's source is a woman between 65 and 79 years old with active or convalescent COVID-19. Specimen: peripheral blood. CDR3 residues: CSVSRATRGEQFF. In DNA form, the CDR3 reads TGCAGCGTTAGCCGGGCCACCCGGGGTGAGCAGTTCTTC.